A selection of T cell receptor beta chains follows, all from one sample in a study of spatial heterogeneity in lung cancer. TCRdb itself ran the 5' RACE reads through MiXCR, one entry per CDR3 protein. The sample lists 40,000 to 50,000 distinct CDR3 sequences; approximately 7.6% were seen once. The sequencing here drew on PBMCs, taken at surgery. Receptors originate from a female donor with early-stage non-small cell lung cancer. Both conserved end residues are part of each CDR3. D genes are given only for firm matches. Where a row states a size, it is once, few, many or the class of an expanded clone; other rows omit it.

d_call j_call v_call clone_size cdr3_aa cdr3_nt
. TRBJ1-2 TRBV11-2 few CASRRNPGAPGGYTF TGTGCCAGCAGACGTAACCCCGGGGCCCCCGGGGGCTACACCTTC
TRBD1 TRBJ2-3 TRBV5-5 few CASHGARGRVTDTQYF TGTGCCAGCCACGGAGCGAGGGGGCGGGTCACAGATACGCAGTATTTT
. TRBJ2-7 TRBV10-3 many CAISESQYSYEQYF TGTGCCATCAGTGAGTCGCAATATTCCTACGAGCAGTACTTC
. TRBJ2-3 TRBV29-1 many CSAEGGRTDTQYF TGCAGCGCCGAGGGCGGTCGCACAGATACGCAGTATTTT
. TRBJ2-5 TRBV7-8 few CASSLDSKPEYF TGTGCCAGCAGCCTCGACTCGAAACCGGAGTACTTC
. TRBJ1-6 TRBV14 many CASSRGPHNAPLHF TGTGCCAGCAGCCGAGGGCCTCACAATGCGCCCCTCCACTTT
. TRBJ1-1 TRBV19 many CASKFRDTEAFF TGTGCCAGTAAGTTCCGAGACACTGAAGCTTTCTTT
. TRBJ1-1 TRBV14 . CASSQEFFRSGRNTEAFF TGTGCCAGCAGCCAAGAGTTTTTCAGGTCTGGCCGCAACACTGAAGCTTTCTTT
. TRBJ1-1 TRBV5-4 . CASSAGFPATEAFF TGTGCCAGCAGTGCAGGGTTCCCGGCGACTGAAGCTTTCTTT
TRBD1 TRBJ1-4 TRBV20-1 few CSAGPYGTVNEKLFF TGCAGTGCTGGGCCCTACGGGACAGTTAATGAAAAACTGTTTTTT
TRBD1 TRBJ1-1 TRBV19 . CASTPDRVTEAFF TGTGCCAGTACTCCGGACAGGGTGACTGAAGCTTTCTTT
. TRBJ1-5 TRBV19 . CASSIQHSNQPQHF TGTGCCAGTAGTATACAACATAGCAATCAGCCCCAGCATTTT
. TRBJ1-4 TRBV10-2 once CASRAEGGVDEKLFF TGCGCCAGCAGGGCCGAGGGGGGAGTCGATGAAAAACTGTTTTTT
TRBD2 TRBJ2-2 TRBV9 many CASSGTSGVTGELFF TGTGCCAGCAGCGGGACTAGCGGGGTCACCGGGGAGCTGTTTTTT
. TRBJ2-6 TRBV11-2 few CASSLLRRVGFSGANVLTF TGTGCCAGCAGCTTACTTAGGCGAGTGGGGTTCTCTGGGGCCAACGTCCTGACTTTC
. TRBJ1-6 TRBV27 . CASSPRGGREPLHF TGTGCCAGCAGCCCTCGGGGAGGTAGGGAACCCCTCCACTTT
TRBD2 TRBJ2-1 TRBV7-2 many CASSLQAGGPPYNEQFF TGTGCCAGCAGCTTACAAGCGGGGGGGCCCCCCTACAATGAGCAGTTCTTC
. TRBJ1-2 TRBV29-1 many CSVESQGGLYGYTF TGCAGCGTTGAATCCCAAGGGGGGCTCTATGGCTACACCTTC
. TRBJ1-1 TRBV4-3 many CASSQDRVGNTEAFF TGCGCCAGCAGCCAAGACAGGGTCGGGAACACTGAAGCTTTCTTT
. TRBJ1-3 TRBV27 few CASRGGGADTIYF TGTGCCAGCAGGGGGGGAGGGGCGGACACCATATATTTT
TRBD2 TRBJ2-5 TRBV5-4 medium-sized CASSSGLAVNQETQYF TGTGCCAGCAGCTCGGGACTAGCGGTTAACCAAGAGACCCAGTACTTC
. TRBJ2-1 TRBV7-9 few CASSFGADNEQFF TGTGCCAGCAGCTTTGGGGCCGACAATGAGCAGTTCTTC
. TRBJ2-3 TRBV7-2 many CASSSYLDTQYF TGTGCCAGCAGCTCGTACCTAGATACGCAGTATTTT
. TRBJ1-3 TRBV6-2/TRBV6-3 . CASTLMDNRSGNTIYF TGTGCCAGCACCCTGATGGACAACCGCTCTGGAAACACCATATATTTT
. TRBJ2-7 TRBV5-5 . CASSLARGNEQYF TGTGCCAGCAGCTTGGCCAGGGGCAACGAGCAGTACTTC
. TRBJ2-1 TRBV2 . CASSDRRRPNEQFF TGTGCCAGCAGTGATAGGCGCCGGCCGAATGAGCAGTTCTTC
. TRBJ2-1 TRBV5-1 few CASSLAGNTDEQFF TGCGCCAGCAGCTTGGCAGGAAACACCGATGAGCAGTTCTTC
. TRBJ2-3 TRBV11-2 . CASSLDLATDTQYF TGTGCCAGCAGCTTAGATCTTGCGACAGATACGCAGTATTTT